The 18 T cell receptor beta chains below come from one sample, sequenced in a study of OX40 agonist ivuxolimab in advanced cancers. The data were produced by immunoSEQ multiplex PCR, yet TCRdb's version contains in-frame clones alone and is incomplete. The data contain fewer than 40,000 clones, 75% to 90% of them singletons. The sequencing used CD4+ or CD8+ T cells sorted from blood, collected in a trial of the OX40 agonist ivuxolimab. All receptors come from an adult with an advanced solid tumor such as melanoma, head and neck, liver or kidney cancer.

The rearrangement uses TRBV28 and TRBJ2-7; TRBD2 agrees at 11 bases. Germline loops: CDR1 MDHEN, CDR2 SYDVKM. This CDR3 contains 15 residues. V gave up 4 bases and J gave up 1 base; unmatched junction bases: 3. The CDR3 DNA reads TGTGCCAGCAGTTCACTAGCGGGAGTATCCTACGAGCAGTACTTC. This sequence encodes CASSSLAGVSYEQYF.

The CDR3 is CASSSTRDRGFREKLFF. CDR3 coding DNA: TGTGCCAGCAGCTCCACCCGGGACAGGGGATTTCGGGAAAAACTGTTTTTT. The chain joins TRBV7-9 to TRBJ1-4; 10 bases are shared with TRBD1. The germline V gene has CDR1 SEHNR and CDR2 FQNEAQ (reference sequence). This CDR3 comprises 17 residues. V lost 4 bases, J lost 8 bases, and 13 bases stayed unmatched.

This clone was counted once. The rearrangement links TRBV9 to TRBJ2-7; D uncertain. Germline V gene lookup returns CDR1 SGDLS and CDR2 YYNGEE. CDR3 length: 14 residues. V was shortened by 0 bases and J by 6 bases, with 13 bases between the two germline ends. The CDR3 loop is CASSVDLGWTEQYF. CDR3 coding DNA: TGTGCCAGCAGCGTAGATCTGGGGTGGACCGAGCAGTACTTC.

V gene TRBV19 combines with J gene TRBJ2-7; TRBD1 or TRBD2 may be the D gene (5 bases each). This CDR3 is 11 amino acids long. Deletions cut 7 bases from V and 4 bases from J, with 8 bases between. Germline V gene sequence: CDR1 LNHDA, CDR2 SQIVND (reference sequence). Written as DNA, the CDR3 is TGTGCCAGTATAGAGGGGTACGAGCAGTACTTC. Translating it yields CASIEGYEQYF. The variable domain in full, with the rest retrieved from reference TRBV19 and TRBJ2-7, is DGGITQSPKYLFRKEGQNVTLSCEQNLNHDAMYWYRQDPGQGLRLIYYSQIVNDFQKGDIAEGYSVSREKKESFPLTVTSAQKNPTAFYLCASIEGYEQYFGPGTRLTVT.

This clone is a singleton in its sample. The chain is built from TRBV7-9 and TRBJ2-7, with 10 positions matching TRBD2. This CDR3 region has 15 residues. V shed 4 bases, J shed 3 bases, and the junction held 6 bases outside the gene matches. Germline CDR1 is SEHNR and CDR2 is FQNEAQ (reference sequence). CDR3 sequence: CASSSGLAEHYEQYF. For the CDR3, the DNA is TGTGCCAGCAGCTCCGGACTAGCGGAACACTACGAGCAGTACTTC. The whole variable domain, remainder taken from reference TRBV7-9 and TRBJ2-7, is DTGVSQNPRHKITKRGQNVTFRCDPISEHNRLYWYRQTLGQGPEFLTYFQNEAQLEKSRLLSDRFSAERPKGSFSTLEIQRTEQGDSAMYLCASSSGLAEHYEQYFGPGTRLTVT.

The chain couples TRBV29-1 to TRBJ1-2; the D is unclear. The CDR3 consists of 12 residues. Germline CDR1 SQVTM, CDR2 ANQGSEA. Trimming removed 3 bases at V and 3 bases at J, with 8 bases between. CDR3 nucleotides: TGCAGCGTTGAGGGGAATTACTATGGCTACACCTTC. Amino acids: CSVEGNYYGYTF.

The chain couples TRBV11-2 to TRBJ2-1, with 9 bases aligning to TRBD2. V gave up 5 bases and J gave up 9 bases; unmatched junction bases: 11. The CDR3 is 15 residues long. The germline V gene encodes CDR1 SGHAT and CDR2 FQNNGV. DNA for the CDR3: TGTGCCAGCAGCCCTCCCGGGGTAGCGGGAGTTGAGCAGTTCTTC. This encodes CASSPPGVAGVEQFF.

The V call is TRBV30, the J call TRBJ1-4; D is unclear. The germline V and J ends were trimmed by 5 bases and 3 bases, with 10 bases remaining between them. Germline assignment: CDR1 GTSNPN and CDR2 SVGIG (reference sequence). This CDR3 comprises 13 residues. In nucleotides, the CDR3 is TGTGCCTGGTACAGCGACTCTAATGAAAAACTGTTTTTT. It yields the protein CAWYSDSNEKLFF.

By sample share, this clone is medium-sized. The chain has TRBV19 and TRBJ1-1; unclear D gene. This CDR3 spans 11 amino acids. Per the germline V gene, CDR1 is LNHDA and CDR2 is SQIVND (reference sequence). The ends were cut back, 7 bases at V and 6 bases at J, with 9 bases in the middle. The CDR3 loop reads CASMVGAEAFF. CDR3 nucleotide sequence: TGTGCCAGTATGGTGGGTGCTGAAGCTTTCTTT.

This CDR3 reads CASSGLPGLPGTDTQYF. Written as DNA, the CDR3 is TGTGCCAGCAGTGGCCTTCCGGGTCTTCCCGGCACAGATACGCAGTATTTT. The V call is TRBV2, the J call TRBJ2-3; D is unclear. CDR3 length equals 17 residues. Deletions cut 4 bases from V and 1 base from J, with 18 bases between. Germline loops: CDR1 SNHLY, CDR2 FYNNEI.

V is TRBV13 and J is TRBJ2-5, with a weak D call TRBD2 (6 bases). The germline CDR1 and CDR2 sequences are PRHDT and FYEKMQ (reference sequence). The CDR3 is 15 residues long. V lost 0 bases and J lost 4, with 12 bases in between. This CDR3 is CASSLGTAGRETQYF. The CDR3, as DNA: TGTGCCAGCAGCTTAGGCACTGCGGGGCGAGAGACCCAGTACTTC.

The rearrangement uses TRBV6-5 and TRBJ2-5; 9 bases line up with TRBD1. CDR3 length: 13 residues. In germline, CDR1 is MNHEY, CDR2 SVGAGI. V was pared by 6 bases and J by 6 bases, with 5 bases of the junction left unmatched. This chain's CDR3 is CASRGTGLKTQYF. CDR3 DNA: TGTGCCAGCAGAGGGACAGGGCTAAAGACCCAGTACTTC.

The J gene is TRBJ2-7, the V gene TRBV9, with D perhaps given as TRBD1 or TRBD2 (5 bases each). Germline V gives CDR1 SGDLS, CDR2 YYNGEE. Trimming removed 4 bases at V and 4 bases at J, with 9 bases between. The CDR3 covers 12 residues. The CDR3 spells CASSRGPYEQYF. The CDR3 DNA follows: TGTGCCAGCAGCCGGGGACCTTACGAGCAGTACTTC.

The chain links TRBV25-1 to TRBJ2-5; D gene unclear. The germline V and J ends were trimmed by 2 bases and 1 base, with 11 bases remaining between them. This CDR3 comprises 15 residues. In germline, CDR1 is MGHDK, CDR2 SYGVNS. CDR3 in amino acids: CASSEDGRTQETQYF. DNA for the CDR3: TGTGCCAGCAGTGAAGATGGCAGGACCCAAGAGACCCAGTACTTC.

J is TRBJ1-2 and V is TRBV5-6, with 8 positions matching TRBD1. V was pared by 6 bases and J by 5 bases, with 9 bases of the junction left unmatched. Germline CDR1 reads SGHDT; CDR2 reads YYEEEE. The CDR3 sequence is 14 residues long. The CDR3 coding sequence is TGTGCCAGCACCTTAGGACAGGGATGGTATGGCTACACCTTC. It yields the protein CASTLGQGWYGYTF.

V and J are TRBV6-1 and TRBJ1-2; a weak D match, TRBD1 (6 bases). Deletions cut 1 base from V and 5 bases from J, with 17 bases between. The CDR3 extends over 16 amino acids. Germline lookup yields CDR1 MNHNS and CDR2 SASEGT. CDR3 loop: CASSEEVGPRGYGYTF. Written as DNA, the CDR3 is TGTGCCAGCAGTGAAGAAGTAGGTCCCAGGGGATATGGCTACACCTTC.

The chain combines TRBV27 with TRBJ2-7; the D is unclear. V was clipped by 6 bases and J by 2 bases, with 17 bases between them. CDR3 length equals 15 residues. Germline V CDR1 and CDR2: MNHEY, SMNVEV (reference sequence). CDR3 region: CASSPDDEDPYEQYF. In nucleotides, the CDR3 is TGTGCCAGCAGCCCAGACGACGAGGACCCCTACGAGCAGTACTTC.

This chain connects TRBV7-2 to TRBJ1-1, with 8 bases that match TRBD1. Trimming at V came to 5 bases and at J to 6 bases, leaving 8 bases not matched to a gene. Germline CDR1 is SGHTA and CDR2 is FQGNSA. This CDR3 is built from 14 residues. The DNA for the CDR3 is TGTGCCAGCAGCCAGCGGGACAGGAATGCTGAAGCTTTCTTT. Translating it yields CASSQRDRNAEAFF.